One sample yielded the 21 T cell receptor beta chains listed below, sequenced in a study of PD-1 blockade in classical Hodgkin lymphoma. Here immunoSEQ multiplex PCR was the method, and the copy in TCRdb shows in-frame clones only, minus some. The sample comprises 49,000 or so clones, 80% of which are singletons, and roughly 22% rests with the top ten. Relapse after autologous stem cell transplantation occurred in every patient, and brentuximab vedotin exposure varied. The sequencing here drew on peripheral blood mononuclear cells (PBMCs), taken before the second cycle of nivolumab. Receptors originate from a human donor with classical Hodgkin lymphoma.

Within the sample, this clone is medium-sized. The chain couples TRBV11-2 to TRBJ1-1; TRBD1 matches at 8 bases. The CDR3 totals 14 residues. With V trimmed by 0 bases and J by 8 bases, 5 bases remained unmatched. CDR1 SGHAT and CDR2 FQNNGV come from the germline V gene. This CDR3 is CASSLDPGTGEAFF. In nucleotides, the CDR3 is TGTGCCAGCAGCTTAGACCCCGGGACAGGAGAAGCTTTCTTT.

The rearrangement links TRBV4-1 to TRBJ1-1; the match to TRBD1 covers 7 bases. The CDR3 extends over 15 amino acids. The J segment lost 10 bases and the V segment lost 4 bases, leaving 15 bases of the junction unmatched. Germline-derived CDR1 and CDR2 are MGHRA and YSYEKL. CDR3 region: CASSRYTGDGQGAFF. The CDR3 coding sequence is TGCGCCAGCAGCCGCTATACAGGGGACGGTCAGGGAGCTTTCTTT.

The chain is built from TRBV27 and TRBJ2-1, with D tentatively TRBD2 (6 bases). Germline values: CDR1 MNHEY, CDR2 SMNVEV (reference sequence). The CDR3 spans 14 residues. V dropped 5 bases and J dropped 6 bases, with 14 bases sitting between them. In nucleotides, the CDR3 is TGTGCCAGCAGTCACGGGACTGGGTTCAATGAGCAGTTCTTC. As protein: CASSHGTGFNEQFF.

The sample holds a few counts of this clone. The CDR3 reads CASSATVLETQYF. The CDR3 region has the DNA TGTGCCAGCAGTGCGACAGTCCTAGAGACCCAGTACTTC. The rearrangement uses TRBV6-4 and TRBJ2-5; tentatively, D is TRBD1 (5 bases). V lost 4 bases to trimming and J lost 4 bases, with 10 bases between them. The length of the CDR3 is 13 residues. Germline V lookup: CDR1 MRHNA, CDR2 SNTAGT.

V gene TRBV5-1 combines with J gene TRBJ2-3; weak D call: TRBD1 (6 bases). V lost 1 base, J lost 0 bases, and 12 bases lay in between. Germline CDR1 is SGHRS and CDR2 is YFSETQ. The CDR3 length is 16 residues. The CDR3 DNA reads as TGCGCCAGCAGCTTGACAGGGTTGGGTAGCACAGATACGCAGTATTTT. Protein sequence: CASSLTGLGSTDTQYF.

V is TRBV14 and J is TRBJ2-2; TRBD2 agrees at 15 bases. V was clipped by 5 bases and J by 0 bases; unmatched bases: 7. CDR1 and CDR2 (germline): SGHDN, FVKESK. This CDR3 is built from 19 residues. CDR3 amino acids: CASSSSGLAGGANTGELFF. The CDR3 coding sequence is TGTGCCAGCAGCTCCTCCGGACTAGCGGGGGGGGCGAACACCGGGGAGCTGTTTTTT.

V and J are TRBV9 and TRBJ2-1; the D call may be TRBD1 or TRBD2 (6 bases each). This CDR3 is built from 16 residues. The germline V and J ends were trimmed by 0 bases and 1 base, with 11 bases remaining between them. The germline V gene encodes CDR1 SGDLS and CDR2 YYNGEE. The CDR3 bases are TGTGCCAGCAGCGTAGCGGGGGCAGGATCCTACAATGAGCAGTTCTTC. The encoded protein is CASSVAGAGSYNEQFF.

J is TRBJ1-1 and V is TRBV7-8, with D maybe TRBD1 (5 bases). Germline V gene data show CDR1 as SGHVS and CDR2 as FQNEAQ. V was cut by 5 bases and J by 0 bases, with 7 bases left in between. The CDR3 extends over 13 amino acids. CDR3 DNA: TGTGCCAGCAGCGCCAGGGTGAACACTGAAGCTTTCTTT. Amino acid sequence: CASSARVNTEAFF.

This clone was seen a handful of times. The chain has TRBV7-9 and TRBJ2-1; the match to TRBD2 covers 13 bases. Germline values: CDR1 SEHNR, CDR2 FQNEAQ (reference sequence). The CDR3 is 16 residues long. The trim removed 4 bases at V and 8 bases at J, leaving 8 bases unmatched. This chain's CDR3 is CASSSGLAGAVDEQFF. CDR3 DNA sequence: TGTGCCAGCAGCTCCGGACTAGCGGGGGCAGTGGATGAGCAGTTCTTC.

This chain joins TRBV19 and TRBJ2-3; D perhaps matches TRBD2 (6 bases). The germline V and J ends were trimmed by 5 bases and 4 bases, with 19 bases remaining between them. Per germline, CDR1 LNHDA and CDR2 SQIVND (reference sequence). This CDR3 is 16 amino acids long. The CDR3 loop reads CASSASRRGQPDTQYF. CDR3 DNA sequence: TGTGCCAGTAGTGCCAGCCGGCGGGGCCAACCAGATACGCAGTATTTT.

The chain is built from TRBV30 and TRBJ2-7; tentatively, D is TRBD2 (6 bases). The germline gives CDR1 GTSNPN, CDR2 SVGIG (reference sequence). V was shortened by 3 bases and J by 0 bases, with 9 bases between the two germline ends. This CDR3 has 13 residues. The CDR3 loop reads CAWSSGSSYEQYF. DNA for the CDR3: TGTGCCTGGAGCTCCGGGAGCTCCTACGAGCAGTACTTC.

The CDR3 DNA reads TGCGCCAGCAGCCCTCTAGACAGGGACCTCGGGGGCACCTTC. Residues: CASSPLDRDLGGTF. The genes are TRBV5-1 and TRBJ1-2, with 7 bases identical to TRBD1. V shed 4 bases and J 13 bases; nucleotides not matched to a gene: 16. CDR3 length: 14 amino acids. Germline CDR1 and CDR2: SGHRS and YFSETQ.

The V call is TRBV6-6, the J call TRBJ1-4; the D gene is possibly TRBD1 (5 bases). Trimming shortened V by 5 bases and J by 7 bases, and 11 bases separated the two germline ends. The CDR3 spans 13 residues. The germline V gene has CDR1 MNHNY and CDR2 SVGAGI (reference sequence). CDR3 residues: CASSPGRAEKLFF. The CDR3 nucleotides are TGTGCCAGCAGTCCAGGGAGGGCTGAAAAACTGTTTTTT.

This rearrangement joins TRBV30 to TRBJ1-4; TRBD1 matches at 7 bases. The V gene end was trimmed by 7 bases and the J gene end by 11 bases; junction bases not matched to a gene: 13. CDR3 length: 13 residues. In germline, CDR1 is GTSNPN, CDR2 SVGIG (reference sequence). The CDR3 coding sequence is TGTGCCTTAAAAGACAGGGTCAGGTCCAAACTGTTTTTT. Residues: CALKDRVRSKLFF.

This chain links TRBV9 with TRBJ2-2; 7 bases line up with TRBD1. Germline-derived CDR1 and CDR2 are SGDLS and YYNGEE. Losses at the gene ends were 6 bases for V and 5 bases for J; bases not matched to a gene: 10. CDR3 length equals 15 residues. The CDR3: CASNVGTARTGELFF. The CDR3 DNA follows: TGTGCCAGCAATGTCGGGACAGCGAGGACCGGGGAGCTGTTTTTT.

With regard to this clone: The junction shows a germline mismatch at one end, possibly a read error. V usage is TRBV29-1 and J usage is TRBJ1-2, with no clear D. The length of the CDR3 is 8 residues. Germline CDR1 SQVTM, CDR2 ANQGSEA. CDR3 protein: CSVEDLAF. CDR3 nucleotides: TGCAGCGTTGAAGACTTGGCCTTC.

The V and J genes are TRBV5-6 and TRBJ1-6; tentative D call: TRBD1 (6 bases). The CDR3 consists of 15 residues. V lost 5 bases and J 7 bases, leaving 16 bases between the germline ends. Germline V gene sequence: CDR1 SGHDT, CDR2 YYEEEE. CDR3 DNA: TGTGCCAGCAGTTTTACAGGGTCGCGAAATTCACCCCTCCACTTT. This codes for CASSFTGSRNSPLHF.

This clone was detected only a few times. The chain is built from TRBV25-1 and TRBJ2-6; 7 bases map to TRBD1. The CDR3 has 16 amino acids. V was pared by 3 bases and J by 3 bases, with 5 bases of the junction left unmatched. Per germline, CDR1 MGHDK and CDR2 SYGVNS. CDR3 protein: CASSEDRTGGANVLTF. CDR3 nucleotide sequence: TGTGCCAGCAGTGAGGATCGGACAGGTGGGGCCAACGTCCTGACTTTC.

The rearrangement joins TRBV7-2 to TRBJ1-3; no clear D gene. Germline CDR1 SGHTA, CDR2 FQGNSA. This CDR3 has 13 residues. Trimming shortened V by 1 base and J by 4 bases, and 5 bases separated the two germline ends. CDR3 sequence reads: CASSLGRGNTIYF. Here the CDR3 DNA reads TGTGCCAGCAGCTTAGGTCGGGGAAACACCATATATTTT.

This CDR3 is CASSLGPEDPQHF. CDR3 sequence (DNA): TGTGCCAGCAGTTTGGGGCCCGAGGACCCCCAGCATTTT. This chain uses TRBV28 with TRBJ1-5; a possible D gene is TRBD1 (5 bases). Per germline, CDR1 MDHEN and CDR2 SYDVKM. CDR3 length: 13 amino acids. V dropped 3 bases and J dropped 10 bases, with 13 bases sitting between them.

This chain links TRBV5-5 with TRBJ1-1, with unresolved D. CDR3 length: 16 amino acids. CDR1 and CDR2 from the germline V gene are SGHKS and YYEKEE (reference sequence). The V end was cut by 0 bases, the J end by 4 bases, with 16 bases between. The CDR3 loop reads CASSLGAPGAVTEAFF. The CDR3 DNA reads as TGTGCCAGCAGCTTGGGGGCGCCGGGAGCGGTCACTGAAGCTTTCTTT. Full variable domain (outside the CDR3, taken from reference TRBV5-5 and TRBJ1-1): DAGVTQSPTHLIKTRGQQVTLRCSPISGHKSVSWYQQVLGQGPQFIFQYYEKEERGRGNFPDRFSARQFPNYSSELNVNALLLGDSALYLCASSLGAPGAVTEAFFGQGTRLTVV.